This T cell receptor beta chain was obtained from a study of blood T cells in healthy people across ages. This clonotype was counted many times. Combining a sample-barcoded 5' primer with a J-beta primer mix, a second PCR ran for 7 to 11 cycles. All samples yielded 3 million or more CDR3-containing paired-end reads. From the 5' RACE reads, TCRdb called clonotypes with MiXCR, one entry per CDR3 protein. The sample lists 600,000 to 1,000,000 distinct CDR3 sequences; 55% to 75% were seen once. This CDR3 is built from 12 residues. Germline CDR1 reads DFQATT; CDR2 reads SNEGSKA (reference sequence). Trimming stripped 6 bases from V and 8 bases from J, with 11 bases between.

This receptor was taken from a man aged 25 to 40 in good health. The chain recombines TRBV20-1 with TRBJ1-6, with D tentatively TRBD1 (5 bases). Material for sequencing was blood. Here the CDR3 reads CSASQGDSPLHF. In DNA form, the CDR3 reads TGCAGTGCGAGCCAGGGCGATTCACCCCTCCACTTT.